These 15 T cell receptor delta chains originate from one sample sequenced in a study of gamma-delta T cells after stem cell transplantation. TCRdb repeated clone calling on the RT-PCR reads with CATT. The sample records fewer than 2,000 delta-chain clones, around 1.7% being singletons. The sample taken for sequencing was gamma-delta T cells. Source of these receptors: a human donor. It is not recorded whose cells these are; they may come from a transplant donor.

Worth noting for this clone: The translation of this DNA and the TCRdb protein of a much larger clone differ at residue 10, probably owing to a read error; the protein shown here is translated from the DNA. The gene calls are TRDV2 and TRDJ1, with 8 positions matching TRDD3. Germline assignment: CDR1 GEAIGNYY and CDR2 EKD. This CDR3 is 18 amino acids long. V was clipped by 2 bases and J by 0 bases; unmatched bases: 13. CDR3: CACDKLLLGGTHTDKLIF. DNA for the CDR3: TGTGCCTGTGACAAGTTACTACTGGGGGGTACCCACACCGATAAACTCATCTTT.

This clone appeared a few times. One base separates it from a far larger clone, so it is likely a read error. This same CDR3 is encoded by further DNA sequences in the sample. The chain couples TRDV2 to TRDJ3; 13 positions agree with TRDD3. This CDR3 is built from 22 residues. Germline lookup yields CDR1 GEAIGNYY and CDR2 EKD. The CDR3 reads CACDGLLGDTHPSSWDTRQMFF. The CDR3 coding sequence is TGTGCCTGTGACGGCCTACTGGGGGATACGCATCCTAGCTCCTGGGACACTCGACAGATGTTTTTC.

This clone showed up just a few times. The protein that TCRdb holds for this DNA derives from a much larger clone and differs from the translated DNA at residue 4, which likely indicates a read error; the protein shown here is translated from the DNA. The V call is TRDV2, the J call TRDJ1; perhaps TRDD3 as D (6 bases). This CDR3 is built from 18 residues. Per the germline V gene, CDR1 is GEAIGNYY and CDR2 is EKD. The chain's CDR3 is CACNTVLGTPLYTDKLIF. The CDR3 bases are TGTGCCTGTAACACCGTTCTGGGGACGCCCTTGTACACCGATAAACTCATCTTT.

In regard to this clone: A far larger clone is a single base away, which makes a read error likely. Other DNA sequences in this sample translate to the same CDR3. V is TRDV2 and J is TRDJ1, with D possibly being TRDD3 (6 bases). Deletions cut 0 bases from V and 2 bases from J, with 24 bases between. CDR3 length: 19 residues. The germline CDR1 and CDR2 sequences are GEAIGNYY and EKD. This CDR3 reads CACDTMGTTGGTITDKLIF. The CDR3 nucleotides are TGTGCCTGTGACACCATGGGAACAACGGGGGGAACTATTACCGATAAACTCATCTTT.

V gene TRDV2 combines with J gene TRDJ1, with 8 bases matching TRDD3. V was pared by 0 bases and J by 0 bases, with 8 bases of the junction left unmatched. Germline V gene sequence: CDR1 GEAIGNYY, CDR2 EKD. This CDR3 has 17 residues. The CDR3 bases are TGTGCCTGTGACACCGTGATACTGGGGGCGTACACCGATAAACTCATCTTT. This translates into CACDTVILGAYTDKLIF.

This clone was recorded many times. The rearrangement uses TRDV2 and TRDJ1; 8 bases map to TRDD3. Per the germline V gene, CDR1 is GEAIGNYY and CDR2 is EKD. Trimming at V came to 4 bases and at J to 3 bases, leaving 9 bases not matched to a gene. The CDR3 loop spans 15 amino acids. The CDR3 nucleotides are TGTGCCTGTGATCCAGTGGGGATACCCGCCGATAAACTCATCTTT. Its translation is CACDPVGIPADKLIF.

As regards this clone: With only one base between it and a far larger clone, this is likely a read error. This CDR3 is also generated by other DNA sequences in the sample. V gene TRDV2 combines with J gene TRDJ1; D remains ambiguous. This CDR3 has 17 residues. Per the germline V gene, CDR1 is GEAIGNYY and CDR2 is EKD. The V end lost 1 base, the J end lost 0 bases, and 17 bases lay between the germline ends. This chain's CDR3 is CACDTLSRDPHTDKLIF. The CDR3 bases are TGTGCCTGTGACACGCTCTCTCGGGACCCACACACCGATAAACTCATCTTT.

To note about this clone: The protein that TCRdb holds for this DNA derives from a much larger clone and differs from the translated DNA at residue 12, which likely indicates a read error; the protein shown here is translated from the DNA. The rearrangement links TRDV2 to TRDJ1; 12 bases are shared with TRDD3. With V trimmed by 1 base and J by 0 bases, 11 bases remained unmatched. The CDR3 contains 19 residues. The germline CDR1 and CDR2 sequences are GEAIGNYY and EKD. CDR3 residues: CACDTLYAGGYDNTDKLIF. The CDR3 DNA is TGTGCCTGTGACACACTATATGCTGGGGGATACGACAACACCGATAAACTCATCTTT.

This clone was counted between two and nine times. The protein held in TCRdb is that of a much larger clone and does not match this DNA's translation at residue 3, likely because of a read error; the protein shown is translated from the DNA. This sequence joins TRDV2 and TRDJ1; 12 positions match TRDD3. This CDR3 is built from 15 residues. CDR1 and CDR2 from the germline V gene are GEAIGNYY and EKD. CDR3 sequence reads: CAWDPLLGDTGKLIF. The CDR3 region has the DNA TGTGCCTGGGACCCCTTACTGGGGGATACCGGTAAACTCATCTTT.

This clone appeared a few times. The rearrangement links TRDV2 to TRDJ1, with D perhaps TRDD2 (8 bases). This CDR3 is 24 amino acids long. V dropped 1 base and J dropped 3 bases, with 41 bases sitting between them. Germline V CDR1 and CDR2: GEAIGNYY, EKD. CDR3 protein: CACDTLRWGTPFLILGNGADKLIF. In DNA, the CDR3 is TGTGCCTGTGACACTTTACGGTGGGGGACCCCCTTCCTAATACTGGGGAACGGGGCCGATAAACTCATCTTT.

This clone is judged medium-sized. A far larger clone is only one base removed, so a read error is likely. The V gene is TRDV1, the J gene TRDJ1; 7 bases fit TRDD3. The CDR3 runs to 19 residues. The J segment lost 3 bases and the V segment lost 5 bases, leaving 21 bases of the junction unmatched. Germline CDR1 reads TSWWSYY; CDR2 reads QGS. The chain's CDR3 is CALGTPSLILGNGADKLIF. The CDR3 coding sequence is TGTGCTCTTGGGACCCCCTCCCTAATACTGGGGAACGGGGCCGATAAACTCATCTTT.

Worth noting for this clone: This probably arose from a read error, given a far larger clone one base away. Other DNA sequences in the same sample also yield this CDR3. This chain's CDR3 is CACDPVIEGGSLSHTGKYTDKLIF. CDR3 sequence (DNA): TGTGCCTGTGACCCCGTAATCGAAGGGGGGTCCCTTTCCCACACCGGGAAGTACACCGATAAACTCATCTTT. The gene calls are TRDV2 and TRDJ1; a weak D match, TRDD3 (5 bases). The CDR3 has 24 residues. Trimming removed 3 bases at V and 0 bases at J, with 40 bases between. From germline, CDR1 is GEAIGNYY and CDR2 EKD.

Notes on this clone: This likely stems from a read error, as it lies one base from a far larger clone. At the DNA level, this CDR3 is encoded by other sequences in the same sample as well. V is TRDV2 and J is TRDJ1; 7 nucleotides align to TRDD3. The CDR3 extends over 20 amino acids. Germline values: CDR1 GEAIGNYY, CDR2 EKD. V trimming: 0 bases; J trimming: 2 bases; junction bases outside the gene matches: 20. The CDR3 is CACDTVGGSHKLFVTDKLIF. DNA of the CDR3: TGTGCCTGTGACACCGTGGGGGGATCCCACAAACTCTTCGTGACCGATAAACTCATCTTT.

By sample share, this clone is medium-sized (0.01 to 0.1%). This chain joins TRDV2 and TRDJ1; 9 bases are shared with TRDD2. V lost 4 bases, J lost 0 bases, and 17 bases stayed unmatched. The length of the CDR3 is 19 residues. Germline values: CDR1 GEAIGNYY, CDR2 EKD. The DNA for the CDR3 is TGTGCCTGTGAACCCCTTCCTACCCCGGGGGACGGGTACACCGATAAACTCATCTTT. The encoded protein is CACEPLPTPGDGYTDKLIF.

This clone appeared a few times. The protein held in TCRdb is that of a much larger clone and does not match this DNA's translation at residue 11, likely because of a read error; the protein shown is translated from the DNA. This rearrangement joins TRDV1 to TRDJ1; 9 bases align to TRDD3. V gave up 2 bases and J gave up 1 base; unmatched junction bases: 14. CDR1 is TSWWSYY and CDR2 is QGS in the germline V gene. The CDR3 is made up of 19 amino acids. Here the CDR3 reads CALGEETVWGMRITDKLIF. As DNA, the CDR3 is TGTGCTCTTGGGGAAGAGACGGTCTGGGGGATGCGAATCACCGATAAACTCATCTTT.